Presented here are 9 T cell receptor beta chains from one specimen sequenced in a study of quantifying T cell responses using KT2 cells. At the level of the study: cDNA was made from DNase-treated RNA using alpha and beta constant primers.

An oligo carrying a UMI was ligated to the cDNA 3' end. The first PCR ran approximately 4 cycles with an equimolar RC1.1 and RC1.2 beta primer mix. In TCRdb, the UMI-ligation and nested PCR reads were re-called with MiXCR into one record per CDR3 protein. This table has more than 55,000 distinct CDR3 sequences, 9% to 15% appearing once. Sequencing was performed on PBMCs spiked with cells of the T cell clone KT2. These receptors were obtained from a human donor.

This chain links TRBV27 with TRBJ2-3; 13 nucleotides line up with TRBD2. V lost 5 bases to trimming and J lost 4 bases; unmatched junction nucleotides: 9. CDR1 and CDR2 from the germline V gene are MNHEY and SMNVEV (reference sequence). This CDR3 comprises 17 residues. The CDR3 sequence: CASSPILAGGFADTQYF. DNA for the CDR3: TGTGCCAGCAGTCCCATACTAGCGGGAGGGTTCGCAGATACGCAGTATTTT.

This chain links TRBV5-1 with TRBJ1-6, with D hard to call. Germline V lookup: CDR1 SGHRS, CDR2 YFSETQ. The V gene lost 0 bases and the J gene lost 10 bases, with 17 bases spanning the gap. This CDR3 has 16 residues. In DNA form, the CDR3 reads TGCGCCAGCAGCTTGGCCTTGACCGGGGTTGACTCACCCCTCCACTTT. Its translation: CASSLALTGVDSPLHF.

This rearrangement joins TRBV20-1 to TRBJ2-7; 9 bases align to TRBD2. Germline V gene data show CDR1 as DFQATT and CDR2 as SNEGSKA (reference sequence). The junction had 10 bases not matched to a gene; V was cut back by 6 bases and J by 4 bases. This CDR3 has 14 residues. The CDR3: CSAIAGTSSYEQYF. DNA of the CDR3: TGCAGTGCCATCGCCGGGACTAGCTCTTACGAGCAGTACTTC.

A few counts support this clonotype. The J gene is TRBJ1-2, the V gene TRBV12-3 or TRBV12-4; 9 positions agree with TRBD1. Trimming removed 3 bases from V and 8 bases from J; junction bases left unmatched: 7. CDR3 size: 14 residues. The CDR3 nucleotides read TGTGCCAGCAGTTTGGCGGGGACAGGGCACGGCTACACCTTC. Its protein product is CASSLAGTGHGYTF.

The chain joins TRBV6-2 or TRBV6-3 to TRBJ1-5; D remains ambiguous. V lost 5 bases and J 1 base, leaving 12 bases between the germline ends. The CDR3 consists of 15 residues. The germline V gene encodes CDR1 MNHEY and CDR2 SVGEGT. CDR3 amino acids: CASSPLGNSNQPQHF. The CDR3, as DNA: TGTGCCAGCAGTCCCCTCGGGAACAGCAATCAGCCCCAGCATTTT.

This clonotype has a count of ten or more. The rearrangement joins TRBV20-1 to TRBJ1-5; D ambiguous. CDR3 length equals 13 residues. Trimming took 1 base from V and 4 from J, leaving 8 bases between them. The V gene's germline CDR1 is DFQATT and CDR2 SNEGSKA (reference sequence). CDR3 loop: CSARVSHNQPQHF. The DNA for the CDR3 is TGCAGTGCTAGAGTGTCCCATAATCAGCCCCAGCATTTT.

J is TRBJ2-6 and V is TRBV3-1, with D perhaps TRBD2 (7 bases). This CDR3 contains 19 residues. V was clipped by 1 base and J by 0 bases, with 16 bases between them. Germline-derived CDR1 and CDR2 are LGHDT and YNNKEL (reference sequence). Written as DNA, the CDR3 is TGTGCCAGCAGCCAAGCCCTAGGACTAGGGGGCTCTGGGGCCAACGTCCTGACTTTC. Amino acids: CASSQALGLGGSGANVLTF.

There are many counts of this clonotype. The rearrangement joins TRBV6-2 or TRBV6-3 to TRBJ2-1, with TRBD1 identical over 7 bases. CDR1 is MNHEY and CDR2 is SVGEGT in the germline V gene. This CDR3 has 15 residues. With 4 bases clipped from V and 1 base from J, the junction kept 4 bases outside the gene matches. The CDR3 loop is CASSSHRGSYNEQFF. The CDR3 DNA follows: TGTGCCAGCAGTTCCCACAGGGGATCCTACAATGAGCAGTTCTTC.

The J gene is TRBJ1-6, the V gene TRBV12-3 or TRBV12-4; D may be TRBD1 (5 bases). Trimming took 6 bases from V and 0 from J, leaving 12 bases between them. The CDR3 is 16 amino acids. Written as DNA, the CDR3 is TGTGCCAGCAGACAGGACGGCGGCTCCTATAATTCACCCCTCCACTTT. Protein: CASRQDGGSYNSPLHF.